Below, 17 T cell receptor beta chains from the same sample are listed, as sequenced in a study of T cell repertoires in ileal Crohn's disease (dated by TCRdb to between 2017 and 2020). The library was obtained by the immunoSEQ multiplex PCR assay. In its TCRdb copy, this immuneACCESS table keeps in-frame sequences only and misses some clones. Where compared with another copy, unresolved V genes explain less than half of these, and the others have no known cause. For this sample there are fewer than 4,500 clones; less than 70% appear just once. The top ten clonotypes cover about a sixth of the sample. The source material was ileal tissue. The receptors here all came from an adult with Crohn's disease.

This chain connects TRBV27 to TRBJ1-1; TRBD1 agrees at 10 bases. The ends lost 8 bases at V and 4 bases at J; junction bases unmatched: 10. The germline V gene has CDR1 MNHEY and CDR2 SMNVEV (reference sequence). The CDR3 extends over 15 amino acids. This CDR3 is CASGSRDRGSTEAFF. The CDR3 bases are TGTGCCAGCGGATCCCGGGACAGGGGATCCACTGAAGCTTTCTTT.

The gene calls are TRBV4-1 and TRBJ1-2; 9 nucleotides agree with TRBD1. This CDR3 has 15 residues. The trim removed 0 bases at V and 14 bases at J, leaving 13 bases unmatched. Germline V CDR1 and CDR2: MGHRA, YSYEKL. CDR3 nucleotides: TGCGCCAGCAGCCAAGATGCCACAGGGGGCGGCAGACAAACCTTC. Residues: CASSQDATGGGRQTF.

By share, this clone counts as medium-sized (0.01 to 0.1%). The chain combines TRBV19 with TRBJ1-1; D gene ambiguous. The V end was cut by 3 bases, the J end by 0 bases, with 17 bases between. Germline V gene lookup returns CDR1 LNHDA and CDR2 SQIVND (reference sequence). The CDR3 runs to 17 residues. The CDR3 reads CASSMSPRGGMNTEAFF. The CDR3 DNA is TGTGCCAGTAGTATGTCGCCACGGGGTGGGATGAACACTGAAGCTTTCTTT.

CDR3 sequence reads: CASSYYDKATGYTF. For the CDR3, the DNA is TGTGCCAGCAGTTACTATGACAAGGCCACTGGCTACACCTTC. This chain connects TRBV6-6 to TRBJ1-2; D is unclear. This CDR3 region has 14 residues. Trimming took 1 base from V and 7 from J, leaving 13 bases between them. The V gene's germline CDR1 is MNHNY and CDR2 SVGAGI (reference sequence).

The rearrangement uses TRBV6-5 and TRBJ2-3; 9 nucleotides align to TRBD1. The CDR3 extends over 15 amino acids. With V trimmed by 6 bases and J by 1 base, 5 bases remained unmatched. Germline values: CDR1 MNHEY, CDR2 SVGAGI. This CDR3 is CASRERTGGTDTQYF. DNA for the CDR3: TGTGCCAGCAGAGAGCGGACAGGGGGCACAGATACGCAGTATTTT.

This clone showed up just a few times. Other DNA sequences in the sample encode the same CDR3. The genes are TRBV6-1 and TRBJ2-7, with D hard to call. The ends were cut back, 2 bases at V and 7 bases at J, with 15 bases in the middle. Germline V gene lookup returns CDR1 MNHNS and CDR2 SASEGT. CDR3 size: 14 residues. The CDR3 sequence is CASSERYRVGEQYF. The CDR3 bases are TGTGCCAGCAGTGAAAGATACAGAGTTGGGGAGCAGTACTTC.

In its sample, this clone was seen a few times. The chain employs TRBV10-3 and TRBJ2-3, with D tentatively TRBD1 (6 bases). The germline CDR1 and CDR2 sequences are ENHRY and SYGVKD. V gave up 3 bases and J gave up 1 base, with 8 bases separating them. This CDR3 has 14 residues. The CDR3 DNA is TGTGCCATCAGTGAAGGACAGCGCACAGATACGCAGTATTTT. This gives the protein CAISEGQRTDTQYF.

In its sample, this clone ranks as large. The J gene is TRBJ1-2, the V gene TRBV7-4, with 7 bases fitting TRBD1. CDR1 and CDR2 from the germline V gene are SGHVT and SQSDAQ. V gave up 4 bases and J gave up 0 bases; unmatched junction bases: 8. This CDR3 region has 16 residues. Here the CDR3 reads CASSSDGTDPNYGYTF. CDR3 coding DNA: TGTGCCAGCAGCTCCGATGGGACAGACCCTAACTATGGCTACACCTTC.

This chain uses TRBV18 with TRBJ2-7, with D possibly matching TRBD1 (5 bases). The CDR3 has 16 amino acids. Trimming left V 1 base short and J 0 bases short, with 13 bases between. Germline CDR1 reads KGHSH; CDR2 reads LQKENI. The CDR3 DNA is TGTGCCAGCTCACCACAAGGCCAAAGGGGCTCCTACGAGCAGTACTTC. Residues: CASSPQGQRGSYEQYF.

In its sample, this clone was seen a few times. V and J are TRBV9 and TRBJ1-1, with 11 bases identical to TRBD1. Germline loops: CDR1 SGDLS, CDR2 YYNGEE. V lost 2 bases and J lost 8; bases outside the gene matches: 8. The CDR3 spans 15 residues. The CDR3 DNA follows: TGTGCCAGCAGCGTCGGCGGACAGGGGGCAAGCGAAGCTTTCTTT. It specifies CASSVGGQGASEAFF. Variable domain in full (rest from reference TRBV9 and TRBJ1-1): DSGVTQTPKHLITATGQRVTLRCSPRSGDLSVYWYQQSLDQGLQFLIQYYNGEERAKGNILERFSAQQFPDLHSELNLSSLELGDSALYFCASSVGGQGASEAFFGQGTRLTVV.

This chain connects TRBV6-1 to TRBJ2-5, with 7 bases matching TRBD1. CDR3 size: 13 residues. Trimming took 5 bases from V and 4 from J; bases not matched to a gene: 4. CDR1 MNHNS and CDR2 SASEGT come from the germline V gene. The CDR3: CASSQQGSETQYF. In DNA form, the CDR3 reads TGTGCCAGCAGTCAACAGGGGTCAGAGACCCAGTACTTC.

This rearrangement joins TRBV19 to TRBJ1-1; 7 bases agree with TRBD1. Germline V gene data show CDR1 as LNHDA and CDR2 as SQIVND (reference sequence). V trimming: 7 bases; J trimming: 5 bases; junction bases outside the gene matches: 7. The CDR3 runs 13 residues. CDR3 amino acids: CASTRDRRTEAFF. CDR3 in DNA: TGTGCCAGTACTAGGGACAGAAGGACTGAAGCTTTCTTT.

The chain is built from TRBV27 and TRBJ1-2; D may be TRBD1 (5 bases). CDR1 and CDR2 from the germline V gene are MNHEY and SMNVEV (reference sequence). Trimming stripped 4 bases from V and 4 bases from J, with 19 bases between. This CDR3 has 16 residues. As DNA, the CDR3 is TGTGCCAGCAGTTCATCTACAGCCCCCGGGGGCTATGGCTACACCTTC. Translating it yields CASSSSTAPGGYGYTF.

In this sample, this clone turned up a few times. The chain employs TRBV2 and TRBJ2-1; D is possibly TRBD1 (6 bases). The CDR3 runs 17 residues. Per the germline V gene, CDR1 is SNHLY and CDR2 is FYNNEI. V was cut by 7 bases and J by 4 bases, with 23 bases left in between. The CDR3 here is CASITGLGGLIYNEQFF. The DNA for the CDR3 is TGTGCCAGCATAACAGGCTTAGGGGGTCTTATTTACAATGAGCAGTTCTTC.

Only a few counts were recorded for this clone. Given a far larger clone just one base away, this is likely a sequencing read error. Different DNA sequences within this sample yield the same CDR3. This chain joins TRBV4-1 and TRBJ1-1, with 8 bases that match TRBD1. The junction had 5 bases not matched to a gene; V was cut back by 4 bases and J by 1 base. CDR1 MGHRA and CDR2 YSYEKL come from the germline V gene. The CDR3 covers 15 residues. CDR3 region: CASSLYGTGNTEAFF. The CDR3 DNA is TGCGCCAGCAGCCTCTACGGGACAGGGAACACTGAAGCTTTCTTT.

The rearrangement joins TRBV4-3 to TRBJ2-3; weak D call: TRBD1 (6 bases). The CDR3 length is 14 residues. The ends were cut back, 4 bases at V and 2 bases at J, with 10 bases in the middle. In germline, CDR1 is LGHNA, CDR2 YSLEER. This CDR3 reads CASSLGDTTDTQYF. The DNA for the CDR3 is TGCGCCAGCAGCCTCGGGGACACCACAGATACGCAGTATTTT.

This clone came up a few times. V and J are TRBV7-4 and TRBJ1-6, with D perhaps matching TRBD1 (6 bases). CDR1 and CDR2 (germline): SGHVT, SQSDAQ. The CDR3 contains 19 residues. Trimming took 5 bases from V and 0 from J, leaving 20 bases between them. The CDR3 here is CASSLDRGIPSSYNSPLHF. The CDR3 coding sequence is TGTGCCAGCAGCCTCGATAGGGGGATACCTAGCTCCTATAATTCACCCCTCCACTTT.